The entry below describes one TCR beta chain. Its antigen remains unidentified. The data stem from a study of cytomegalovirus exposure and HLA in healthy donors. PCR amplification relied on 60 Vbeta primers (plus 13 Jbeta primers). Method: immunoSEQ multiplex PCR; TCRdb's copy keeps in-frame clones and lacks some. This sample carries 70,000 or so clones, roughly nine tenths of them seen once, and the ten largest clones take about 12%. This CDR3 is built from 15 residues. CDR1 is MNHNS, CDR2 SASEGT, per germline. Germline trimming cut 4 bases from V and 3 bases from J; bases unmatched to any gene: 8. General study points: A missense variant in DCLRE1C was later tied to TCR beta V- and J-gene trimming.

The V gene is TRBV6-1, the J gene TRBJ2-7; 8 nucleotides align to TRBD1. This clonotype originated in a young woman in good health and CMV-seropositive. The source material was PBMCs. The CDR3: CASSGQGTRIYEQYF. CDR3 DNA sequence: TGTGCCAGCAGTGGACAGGGGACCCGAATCTACGAGCAGTACTTC.